The entry that follows covers one T cell receptor beta chain sequence. Generated by immunoSEQ multiplex PCR, the TCRdb table keeps only in-frame clones and is missing some. The repertoire holds 140,000 or so clones, with 84% as singletons. Participant age was 18 to 89 years, and participants resided in roughly 25 US areas. Each participant's cohort was designated according to participant-reported clinical history. There are 13 residues in the CDR3. The V end was cut by 2 bases, the J end by 5 bases, with 6 bases between. Germline CDR1 and CDR2: KGHSH and LQKENI. The data belong to a study of blood T cell repertoires in COVID-19.

Sample: PBMCs or T cells enriched from blood (not recorded which). The chain joins TRBV18 to TRBJ1-4; no reliable D call. The source is a woman in her 50s with acute COVID-19. DNA for the CDR3: TGTGCCAGCTCACCAAGCAGGAATGAAAAACTGTTTTTT. This encodes CASSPSRNEKLFF.